The clone carrying this TCR beta chain was detected many times. Gene-specific TRAV and TRBV primers were used for first-strand cDNA, covering alpha and beta chains. A roughly 20-cycle PCR with a constant-region primer and V-primer adapter amplified TCRs. TCRdb re-derived calls from the reads in MiXCR, one entry per CDR3 protein. The sample shows just over 90,000 distinct CDR3 sequences, 20% to 25% of them seen only once. This sample is drawn from a study of low-dose radiotherapy and immunotherapy resistance in tumors. Study background: Every six weeks patients received intravenous ipilimumab 1 mg/kg, and every two weeks they received intravenous nivolumab 240 mg. Intravenously given cyclophosphamide 200 mg/m2 followed a two-week schedule that placed each dose one day before radiation and immunotherapy. Daily intake of oral aspirin 300 mg by patients lasted four cycles and began on cycle 1 day 1.

Looked up from germline, CDR1 is SGHRS and CDR2 is YFSETQ. CDR3 length: 14 residues. The V gene lost 4 bases and the J gene lost 0 bases, with 11 bases spanning the gap. The time point: after trial treatment. Treatment defined: LDRT plus nivolumab, ipilimumab, low-dose cyclophosphamide and aspirin (RACIN trial). The TCR comes from a female donor with ovarian cancer. The material was PBMCs, obtained after low-dose radiotherapy plus immunotherapy. The chain uses TRBV5-1 and TRBJ2-7; D is unclear. The CDR3 protein is CASSPETASYEQYF. CDR3 nucleotide sequence: TGCGCCAGCAGCCCCGAGACGGCCTCCTACGAGCAGTACTTC.